The clone carrying this T cell receptor (beta chain) was seen a handful of times. The antigen is undetermined. Sample-barcoded 5' priming and a J-beta primer mix drove a second PCR of about 6 to 12 cycles. TCRdb fed the 5' RACE reads into MiXCR, producing one record per CDR3 protein. Of roughly 1.6 million distinct CDR3 sequences in the sample, 34% were seen once. The sample belongs to a study of blood T cells in healthy people across ages. Broader study findings: The study found more naive CD4+ cells and higher diversity in long-lived than aged donors.

Trimming took 0 bases from V and 8 from J, leaving 16 bases between them. The CDR3 covers 15 residues. CDR1 and CDR2 from the germline V gene are DFQATT and SNEGSKA (reference sequence). The TCR was taken from a woman in her 30s in good health. The sequenced material came from blood. This chain links TRBV20-1 with TRBJ1-4; weak D call: TRBD1 (6 bases). The DNA for the CDR3 is TGCAGTGCTAGAGATAAGGAACAGGGACGGGAAAAACTGTTTTTT. The encoded protein is CSARDKEQGREKLFF.